These T cell receptor beta chains were read from a single sample in a study of cytomegalovirus exposure and HLA in healthy donors. The repertoire was sequenced with immunoSEQ multiplex PCR; TCRdb's copy has only in-frame clones and lacks some. The table includes 85,000 to 110,000 clones, 76% detected once. Sequencing was done on a sample of PBMCs. Source of these receptors: a woman aged 18-30 years in good health and CMV-seropositive. CDR3s include the opening cysteine and the closing phenylalanine or tryptophan. The D gene is left open where the match is weak. Size is stated for part of the rows, as once, few or many counts, or as a class when the clone is expanded.

D gene: NA; V gene: TRBV7-9; J gene: TRBJ1-2; clone size: NA; CDR3 protein: CASSLGQYYGYTF; CDR3 DNA: TGTGCCAGCAGCTTAGGGCAGTACTATGGCTACACCTTC
D gene: NA; V gene: TRBV25-1; J gene: TRBJ1-3; clone size: NA; CDR3 protein: CASSEHRVGSTIYF; CDR3 DNA: TGTGCCAGCAGTGAACACAGGGTTGGAAGCACCATATATTTT
D gene: NA; V gene: TRBV30; J gene: TRBJ1-5; clone size: NA; CDR3 protein: CAWSLSNQPQHF; CDR3 DNA: TGTGCCTGGAGTCTTAGCAATCAGCCCCAGCATTTT
D gene: NA; V gene: TRBV6-6; J gene: TRBJ1-1; clone size: NA; CDR3 protein: CASSFVNTEAFF; CDR3 DNA: TGTGCCAGCAGTTTCGTGAACACTGAAGCTTTCTTT
D gene: NA; V gene: TRBV4-2; J gene: TRBJ2-4; clone size: few; CDR3 protein: CASSQKRGGGNIQYF; CDR3 DNA: TGTGCCAGCAGCCAAAAGAGGGGAGGGGGAAACATTCAGTACTTC
D gene: NA; V gene: TRBV15; J gene: TRBJ2-1; clone size: NA; CDR3 protein: CATSIGGGRRHNEQFF; CDR3 DNA: TGTGCCACCAGCATTGGAGGGGGCCGGAGGCACAATGAGCAGTTCTTC
D gene: TRBD1; V gene: TRBV7-9; J gene: TRBJ2-7; clone size: NA; CDR3 protein: CASSLASGGGYEQYF; CDR3 DNA: TGTGCCAGCAGCTTAGCCTCAGGGGGCGGCTACGAGCAGTACTTC
D gene: NA; V gene: TRBV21-1; J gene: TRBJ1-5; clone size: NA; CDR3 protein: CASSKEARISNQPQHF; CDR3 DNA: TGTGCCAGCAGCAAAGAGGCGCGGATAAGCAATCAGCCCCAGCATTTT
D gene: TRBD2; V gene: TRBV6-6; J gene: TRBJ2-1; clone size: NA; CDR3 protein: CASSYGQEGGEQFF; CDR3 DNA: TGTGCCAGCAGTTATGGGCAGGAGGGAGGGGAGCAGTTCTTC
D gene: TRBD1; V gene: TRBV5-4; J gene: TRBJ1-1; clone size: few; CDR3 protein: CASRRTGGTEAFF; CDR3 DNA: TGTGCCAGCAGAAGGACAGGGGGGACTGAAGCTTTCTTT
D gene: TRBD1; V gene: TRBV7-2; J gene: TRBJ2-7; clone size: NA; CDR3 protein: CASSDSDRGYEQYF; CDR3 DNA: TGTGCCAGCAGCGACTCGGACAGGGGATACGAGCAGTACTTC
D gene: TRBD2; V gene: TRBV27; J gene: TRBJ2-1; clone size: NA; CDR3 protein: CASSSRRLAGGSYNEQFF; CDR3 DNA: TGTGCCAGCAGTTCCCGAAGACTAGCGGGAGGTTCCTACAATGAGCAGTTCTTC
D gene: TRBD2; V gene: TRBV5-4; J gene: TRBJ2-3; clone size: NA; CDR3 protein: CASSSRLAGGSTDTQYF; CDR3 DNA: TGTGCCAGCAGCTCCCGACTAGCGGGCGGTAGCACAGATACGCAGTATTTT
D gene: TRBD1; V gene: TRBV14; J gene: TRBJ1-6; clone size: NA; CDR3 protein: CASSPWTGGGSPLHF; CDR3 DNA: TGTGCCAGCAGCCCTTGGACAGGGGGCGGTTCACCCCTCCACTTT
D gene: NA; V gene: TRBV14; J gene: TRBJ1-6; clone size: NA; CDR3 protein: CASSQDGWMDRIYNSPLHF; CDR3 DNA: TGTGCCAGCAGCCAAGATGGGTGGATGGACAGAATCTATAATTCACCCCTCCACTTT
D gene: NA; V gene: TRBV25-1; J gene: TRBJ1-3; clone size: NA; CDR3 protein: CASRDRSSGNTIYF; CDR3 DNA: TGTGCCAGCAGAGACAGGAGCTCTGGAAACACCATATATTTT
D gene: TRBD1; V gene: TRBV19; J gene: TRBJ1-1; clone size: NA; CDR3 protein: CASSKDRGILNTEAFF; CDR3 DNA: TGTGCCAGTAGTAAGGACAGGGGAATCCTGAACACTGAAGCTTTCTTT
D gene: NA; V gene: TRBV5-8; J gene: TRBJ1-2; clone size: NA; CDR3 protein: CASSLRAGNYGYTF; CDR3 DNA: TGTGCCAGCAGCTTGCGGGCAGGGAACTATGGCTACACCTTC
D gene: TRBD1; V gene: TRBV2; J gene: TRBJ1-2; clone size: NA; CDR3 protein: CASSGGTGDYGYTF; CDR3 DNA: TGTGCCAGCAGTGGCGGGACAGGAGACTATGGCTACACCTTC
D gene: TRBD1; V gene: TRBV15; J gene: TRBJ2-3; clone size: NA; CDR3 protein: CATSRGGTGEDTQYF; CDR3 DNA: TGTGCCACCAGCAGAGGAGGGACAGGAGAAGATACGCAGTATTTT
D gene: TRBD1; V gene: TRBV9; J gene: TRBJ1-2; clone size: NA; CDR3 protein: CASSAMTGTNYGYTF; CDR3 DNA: TGTGCCAGCAGCGCCATGACAGGGACTAACTATGGCTACACCTTC
D gene: NA; V gene: TRBV29-1; J gene: TRBJ1-2; clone size: NA; CDR3 protein: CSVGGQTYGYTF; CDR3 DNA: TGCAGCGTTGGAGGGCAGACCTATGGCTACACCTTC
D gene: NA; V gene: TRBV11-3; J gene: TRBJ2-7; clone size: NA; CDR3 protein: CASSLGAYEQYF; CDR3 DNA: TGTGCCAGCAGCTTGGGAGCCTACGAGCAGTACTTC
D gene: NA; V gene: TRBV6-1; J gene: TRBJ2-7; clone size: NA; CDR3 protein: CASSDEPARDNRYEQYF; CDR3 DNA: TGTGCCAGCAGTGACGAACCTGCTCGGGACAACAGATACGAGCAGTACTTC
D gene: TRBD2; V gene: TRBV6-1; J gene: TRBJ2-7; clone size: few; CDR3 protein: CASSEGQGGGRSSYEQYF; CDR3 DNA: TGTGCCAGCAGTGAGGGGCAAGGTGGCGGGAGGAGCTCCTACGAGCAGTACTTC
D gene: TRBD1; V gene: TRBV29-1; J gene: TRBJ2-7; clone size: NA; CDR3 protein: CSVGLGTARYEQYF; CDR3 DNA: TGCAGCGTTGGGTTAGGGACAGCTCGCTACGAGCAGTACTTC
D gene: NA; V gene: TRBV7-9; J gene: TRBJ2-3; clone size: NA; CDR3 protein: CASSLIGWGLGTDTQYF; CDR3 DNA: TGTGCCAGCAGCTTAATAGGGTGGGGGCTTGGCACAGATACGCAGTATTTT
D gene: TRBD1; V gene: TRBV10-1; J gene: TRBJ2-5; clone size: NA; CDR3 protein: CASSFTPRDRRGETQYF; CDR3 DNA: TGCGCCAGCAGTTTTACCCCGAGGGACAGGAGGGGCGAGACCCAGTACTTC
D gene: TRBD1; V gene: TRBV4-1; J gene: TRBJ2-2; clone size: few; CDR3 protein: CASSQGFFDRDTGELFF; CDR3 DNA: TGCGCCAGCAGCCAGGGTTTTTTTGACAGGGACACCGGGGAGCTGTTTTTT
D gene: NA; V gene: TRBV11-2; J gene: TRBJ1-5; clone size: NA; CDR3 protein: CASSLLAGVDNQPQHF; CDR3 DNA: TGTGCCAGCAGCTTACTAGCAGGGGTAGATAATCAGCCCCAGCATTTT
D gene: TRBD2; V gene: TRBV9; J gene: TRBJ2-3; clone size: NA; CDR3 protein: CASSVSRASGTRDTQYF; CDR3 DNA: TGTGCCAGCAGCGTGAGCCGTGCTAGCGGCACACGGGATACGCAGTATTTT
D gene: NA; V gene: TRBV13; J gene: TRBJ2-7; clone size: NA; CDR3 protein: CASSLVGTYEQYF; CDR3 DNA: TGTGCCAGCAGCTTGGTCGGGACCTACGAGCAGTACTTC
D gene: TRBD2; V gene: TRBV7-2; J gene: TRBJ2-5; clone size: NA; CDR3 protein: CASSLASGRAETQYF; CDR3 DNA: TGTGCCAGCAGCTTGGCTAGCGGGAGGGCGGAGACCCAGTACTTC
D gene: NA; V gene: TRBV4-1; J gene: TRBJ1-1; clone size: NA; CDR3 protein: CASSQRGGGAFF; CDR3 DNA: TGCGCCAGCAGCCAGAGGGGCGGGGGAGCTTTCTTT
D gene: TRBD1; V gene: TRBV29-1; J gene: TRBJ2-7; clone size: NA; CDR3 protein: CSVKGQAAPKSFYEQYF; CDR3 DNA: TGCAGCGTTAAGGGACAGGCCGCCCCTAAATCCTTCTACGAGCAGTACTTC
D gene: TRBD1; V gene: TRBV27; J gene: TRBJ1-2; clone size: once; CDR3 protein: CASKASDTQGARGYTF; CDR3 DNA: TGTGCCAGCAAAGCAAGCGATACTCAGGGGGCCCGAGGCTACACCTTC
D gene: NA; V gene: TRBV7-2; J gene: TRBJ1-4; clone size: NA; CDR3 protein: CASSLGGGFGEKLFF; CDR3 DNA: TGTGCCAGCAGCTTAGGCGGGGGATTCGGTGAAAAACTGTTTTTT
D gene: TRBD1; V gene: TRBV25-1; J gene: TRBJ1-2; clone size: NA; CDR3 protein: CASSEPGQGYYGYTF; CDR3 DNA: TGTGCCAGCAGCGAACCGGGACAGGGATACTATGGCTACACCTTC
D gene: TRBD2; V gene: TRBV4-2; J gene: TRBJ2-1; clone size: NA; CDR3 protein: CASSQDTSGAYNEQFF; CDR3 DNA: TGTGCCAGCAGCCAAGATACGAGCGGGGCGTACAATGAGCAGTTCTTC
D gene: NA; V gene: TRBV5-1; J gene: TRBJ2-7; clone size: few; CDR3 protein: CASSYPRSTYEQYF; CDR3 DNA: TGCGCCAGCAGCTACCCCAGGTCTACCTACGAGCAGTACTTC
D gene: NA; V gene: TRBV7-9; J gene: TRBJ1-1; clone size: NA; CDR3 protein: CAWVDSTNTEAFF; CDR3 DNA: TGTGCGTGGGTCGACAGCACGAACACTGAAGCTTTCTTT
D gene: NA; V gene: TRBV28; J gene: TRBJ2-7; clone size: NA; CDR3 protein: CASSQTPLRYEQYF; CDR3 DNA: TGTGCCAGCAGCCAGACTCCCCTAAGGTACGAGCAGTACTTC
D gene: NA; V gene: TRBV14; J gene: TRBJ1-6; clone size: NA; CDR3 protein: CASSQVGEIGYSPLHF; CDR3 DNA: TGTGCCAGCAGCCAAGTAGGGGAAATTGGGTATTCACCCCTCCACTTT
D gene: TRBD2; V gene: TRBV9; J gene: TRBJ2-7; clone size: NA; CDR3 protein: CASSVSGGRGEQYF; CDR3 DNA: TGTGCCAGCAGCGTTAGCGGGGGTCGGGGCGAGCAGTACTTC
D gene: TRBD2; V gene: TRBV7-6; J gene: TRBJ2-7; clone size: few; CDR3 protein: CASSLTGGYEQYF; CDR3 DNA: TGTGCCAGCAGCTTAACGGGAGGCTACGAGCAGTACTTC
D gene: NA; V gene: TRBV6-5; J gene: TRBJ1-2; clone size: once; CDR3 protein: CASSSGGGYTF; CDR3 DNA: TGTGCCAGCAGTTCCGGAGGCGGCTACACCTTC
D gene: NA; V gene: TRBV7-2; J gene: TRBJ1-1; clone size: NA; CDR3 protein: CASSLGRQSEAFF; CDR3 DNA: TGTGCCAGCAGCTTAGGGAGGCAGAGTGAAGCTTTCTTT
D gene: NA; V gene: TRBV7-9; J gene: TRBJ1-6; clone size: NA; CDR3 protein: CASSLGGGGTPLHF; CDR3 DNA: TGTGCCAGCAGCTTAGGCGGGGGGGGAACACCCCTCCACTTT